This is a list of T cell receptor beta chains from one sample in a study of T cells expressing NK-cell markers. Reanalyzing the 5' RACE reads, TCRdb keeps one entry per CDR3 protein, without DNA. The sample totals a few hundred thousand distinct CDR3 sequences. What was sequenced was blood T cells: a sorted CD56 or NKG2C T cell subset, CD4+ or CD8+ T cells, or bulk PBMC T cells (not recorded which). The receptors were gathered from a man between 18 and 29 years old in good health. Each CDR3 is given with its conserved first and last residue.

>TRBJ1-4|TRBV28
CASNQPGREKLFF
>TRBJ2-1|TRBV4-2
CASSHRQKGNEQFF
>TRBJ2-2|TRBV7-2
CASSLVGGYTGELFF
>TRBJ2-2|TRBV18
CASSPKEVRTANTGELFF
>TRBJ2-3|TRBV6-1
CASSEITSARTDTQYF
>TRBJ2-1|TRBV6-2/TRBV6-3
CASSFIGPPLYNEQFF
>TRBJ2-7|TRBV7-2
CASSLSGGGHYEQYF
>TRBJ2-1|TRBV24-1
CATSESRGTSLHRDSYNEQFF
>TRBJ1-4|TRBV6-1
CASSTPWTGREAKLFF
>TRBJ1-2|TRBV12-5
CASDDRAGYGYTF
>TRBJ2-2|TRBV5-1
CASSSTGLAGWAGELFF
>TRBJ2-3|TRBV12-3/TRBV12-4
CASSKEMGTASF
>TRBJ1-1|TRBV5-5
CASSFRGITEAFF
>TRBJ2-5|TRBV5-1
CASSLIPGEQETQYF
>TRBJ2-7|TRBV15
CATSRVASGRWDEQYF
>TRBJ2-3|TRBV24-1
CATEGTGQGDTQYF
>TRBJ2-2|TRBV20-1
CSARPSGYTGELFF
>TRBJ2-7|TRBV7-9
CASGVSRRDEGQYF
>TRBJ2-3|TRBV20-1
CSVQRASGRQDTQYF
>TRBJ2-5|TRBV7-9
CASSYQRGQETQYF
>TRBJ1-1|TRBV6-5
CASNSDRMNTEAFF
>TRBJ2-5|TRBV13
CASSLNFGGKETQYF
>TRBJ2-7|TRBV11-2
CASSFPFNSGGEQYF
>TRBJ2-2|TRBV29-1
CSVRWTGEGGELFF
>TRBJ2-1|TRBV5-4
CASSPTGSSYNEQFF
>TRBJ1-2|TRBV19
CATLRGYGYTF
>TRBJ2-2|TRBV24-1
CATSDPRDRANTGELFF
>TRBJ2-7|TRBV7-2
CASSVFYYEQYF